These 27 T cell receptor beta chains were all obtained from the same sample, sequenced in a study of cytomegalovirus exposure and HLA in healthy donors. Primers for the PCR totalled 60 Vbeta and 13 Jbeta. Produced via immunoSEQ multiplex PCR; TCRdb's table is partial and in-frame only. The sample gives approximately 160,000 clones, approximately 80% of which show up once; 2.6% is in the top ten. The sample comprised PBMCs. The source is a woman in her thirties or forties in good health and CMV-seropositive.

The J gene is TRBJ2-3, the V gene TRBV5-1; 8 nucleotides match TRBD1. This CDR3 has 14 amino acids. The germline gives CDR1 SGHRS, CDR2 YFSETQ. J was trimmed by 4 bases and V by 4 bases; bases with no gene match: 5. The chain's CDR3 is CASSPGGYSDTQYF. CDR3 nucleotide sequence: TGCGCCAGCAGCCCAGGGGGCTATTCAGATACGCAGTATTTT.

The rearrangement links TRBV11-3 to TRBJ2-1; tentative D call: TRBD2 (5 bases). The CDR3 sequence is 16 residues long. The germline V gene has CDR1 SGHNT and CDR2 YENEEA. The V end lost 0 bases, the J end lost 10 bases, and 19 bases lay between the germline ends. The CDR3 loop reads CASSLDGGRGVDEQFF. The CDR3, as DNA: TGTGCCAGCAGCTTAGATGGCGGGCGCGGTGTGGACGAGCAGTTCTTC.

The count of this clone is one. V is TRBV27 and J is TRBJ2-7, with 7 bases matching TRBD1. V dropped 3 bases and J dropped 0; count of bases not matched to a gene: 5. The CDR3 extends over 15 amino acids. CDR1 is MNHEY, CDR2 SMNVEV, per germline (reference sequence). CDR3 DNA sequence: TGTGCCAGCAGTTTCCGGGCAGGGGGCTCCTACGAGCAGTACTTC. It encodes CASSFRAGGSYEQYF.

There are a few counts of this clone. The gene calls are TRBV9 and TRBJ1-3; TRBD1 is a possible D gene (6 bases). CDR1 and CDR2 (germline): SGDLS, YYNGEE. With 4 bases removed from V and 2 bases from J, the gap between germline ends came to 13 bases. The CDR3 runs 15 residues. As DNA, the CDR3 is TGTGCCAGCAGCAGCGTTACAGGGCCTGGAAACACCATATATTTT. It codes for CASSSVTGPGNTIYF.

CDR3 amino acids: CASSPDSGRELFF. The CDR3 coding sequence is TGTGCCAGCAGCCCGGACAGCGGACGGGAGCTGTTTTTT. The chain has TRBV7-2 and TRBJ2-2, with a weak D call TRBD1 (6 bases). V was shortened by 5 bases and J by 9 bases, with 13 bases between the two germline ends. The CDR3 totals 13 residues. Germline values: CDR1 SGHTA, CDR2 FQGNSA.

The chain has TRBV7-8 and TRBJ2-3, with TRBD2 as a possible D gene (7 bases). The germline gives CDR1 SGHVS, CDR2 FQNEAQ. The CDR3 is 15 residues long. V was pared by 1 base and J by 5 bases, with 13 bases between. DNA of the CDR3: TGTGCCAGCAGCTTAGGGGGGGGGCGAGGAGATACGCAGTATTTT. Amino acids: CASSLGGGRGDTQYF.

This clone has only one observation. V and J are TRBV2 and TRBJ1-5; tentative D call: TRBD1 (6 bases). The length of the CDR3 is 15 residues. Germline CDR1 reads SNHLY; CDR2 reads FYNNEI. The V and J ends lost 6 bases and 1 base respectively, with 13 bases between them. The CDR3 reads CASRPGTLSNQPQHF. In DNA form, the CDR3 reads TGTGCCAGCAGGCCCGGGACATTAAGCAATCAGCCCCAGCATTTT.

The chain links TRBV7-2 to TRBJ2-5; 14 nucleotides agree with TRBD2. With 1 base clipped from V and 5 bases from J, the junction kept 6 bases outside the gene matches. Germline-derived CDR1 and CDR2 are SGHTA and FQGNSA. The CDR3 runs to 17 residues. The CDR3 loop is CASSLVGTSGSGETQYF. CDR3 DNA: TGTGCCAGCAGCTTAGTGGGGACTAGCGGGAGCGGGGAGACCCAGTACTTC. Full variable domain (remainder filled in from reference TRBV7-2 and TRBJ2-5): GAGVSQSPSNKVTEKGKDVELRCDPISGHTALYWYRQSLGQGLEFLIYFQGNSAPDKSGLPSDRFSAERTGGSVSTLTIQRTQQEDSAVYLCASSLVGTSGSGETQYFGPGTRLLVL.

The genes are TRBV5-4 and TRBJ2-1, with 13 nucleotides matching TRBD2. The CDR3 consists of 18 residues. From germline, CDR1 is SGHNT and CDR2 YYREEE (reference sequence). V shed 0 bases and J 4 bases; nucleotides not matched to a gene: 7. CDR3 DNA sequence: TGTGCCAGCAGCTTGGGGGGACTAGCGGGACAAAAATACAATGAGCAGTTCTTC. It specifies CASSLGGLAGQKYNEQFF.

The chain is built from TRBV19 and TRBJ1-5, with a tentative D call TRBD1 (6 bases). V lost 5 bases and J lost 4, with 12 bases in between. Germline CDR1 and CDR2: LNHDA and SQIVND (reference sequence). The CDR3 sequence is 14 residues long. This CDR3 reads CASSAGQKNQPQHF. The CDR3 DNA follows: TGTGCCAGTAGTGCCGGACAGAAGAATCAGCCCCAGCATTTT. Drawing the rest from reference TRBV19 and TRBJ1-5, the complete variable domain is DGGITQSPKYLFRKEGQNVTLSCEQNLNHDAMYWYRQDPGQGLRLIYYSQIVNDFQKGDIAEGYSVSREKKESFPLTVTSAQKNPTAFYLCASSAGQKNQPQHFGDGTRLSIL.

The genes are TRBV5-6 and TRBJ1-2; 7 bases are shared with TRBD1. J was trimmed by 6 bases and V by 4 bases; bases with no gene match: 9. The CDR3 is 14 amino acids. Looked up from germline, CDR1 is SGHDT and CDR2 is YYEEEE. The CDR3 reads CASSLSGQINGYTF. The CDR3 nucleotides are TGTGCCAGCAGCCTTTCGGGACAGATTAATGGCTACACCTTC.

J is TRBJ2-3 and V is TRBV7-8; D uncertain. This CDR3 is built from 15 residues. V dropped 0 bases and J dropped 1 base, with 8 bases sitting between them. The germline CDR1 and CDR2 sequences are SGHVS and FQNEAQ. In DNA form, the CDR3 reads TGTGCCAGCAGCTTAGCGCCCCAGGGCACAGATACGCAGTATTTT. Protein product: CASSLAPQGTDTQYF.

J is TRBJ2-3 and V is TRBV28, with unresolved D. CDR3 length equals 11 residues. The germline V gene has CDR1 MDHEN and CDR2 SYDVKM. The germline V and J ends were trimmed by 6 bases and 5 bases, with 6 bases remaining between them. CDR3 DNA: TGTGCCAGCAGGGTAGAAGATACGCAGTATTTT. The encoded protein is CASRVEDTQYF.

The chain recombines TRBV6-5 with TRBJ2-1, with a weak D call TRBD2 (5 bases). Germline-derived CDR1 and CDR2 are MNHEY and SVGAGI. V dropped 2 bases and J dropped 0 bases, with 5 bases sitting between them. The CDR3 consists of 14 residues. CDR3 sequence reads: CASSYTSSYNEQFF. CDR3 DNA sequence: TGTGCCAGCAGTTACACTAGCTCCTACAATGAGCAGTTCTTC.

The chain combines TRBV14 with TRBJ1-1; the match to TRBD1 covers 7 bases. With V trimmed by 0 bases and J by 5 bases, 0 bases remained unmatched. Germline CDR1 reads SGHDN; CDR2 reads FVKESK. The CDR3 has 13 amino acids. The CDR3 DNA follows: TGTGCCAGCAGCCAAGACAGGGGGACTGAAGCTTTCTTT. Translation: CASSQDRGTEAFF.

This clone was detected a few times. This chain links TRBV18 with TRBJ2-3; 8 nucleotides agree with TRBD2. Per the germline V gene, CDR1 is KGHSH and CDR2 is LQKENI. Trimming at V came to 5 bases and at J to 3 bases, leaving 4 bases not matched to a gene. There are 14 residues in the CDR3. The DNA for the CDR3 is TGTGCCAGCTCATTAGCGGGGACGACAGATACGCAGTATTTT. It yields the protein CASSLAGTTDTQYF.

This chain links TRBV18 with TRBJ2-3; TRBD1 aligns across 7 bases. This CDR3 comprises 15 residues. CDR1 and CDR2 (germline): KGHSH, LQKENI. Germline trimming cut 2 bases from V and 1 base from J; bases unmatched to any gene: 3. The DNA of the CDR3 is TGTGCCAGCTCACCAGGACAGGTTGGCACAGATACGCAGTATTTT. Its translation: CASSPGQVGTDTQYF.

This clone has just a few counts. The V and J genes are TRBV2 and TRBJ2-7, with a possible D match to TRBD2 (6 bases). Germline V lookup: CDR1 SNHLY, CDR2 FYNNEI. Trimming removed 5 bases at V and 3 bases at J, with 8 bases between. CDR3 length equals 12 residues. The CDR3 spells CASSRDFYEQYF. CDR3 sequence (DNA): TGTGCCAGCAGTCGGGACTTCTACGAGCAGTACTTC. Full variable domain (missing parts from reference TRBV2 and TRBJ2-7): EPEVTQTPSHQVTQMGQEVILRCVPISNHLYFYWYRQILGQKVEFLVSFYNNEISEKSEIFDDQFSVERPDGSNFTLKIRSTKLEDSAMYFCASSRDFYEQYFGPGTRLTVT.

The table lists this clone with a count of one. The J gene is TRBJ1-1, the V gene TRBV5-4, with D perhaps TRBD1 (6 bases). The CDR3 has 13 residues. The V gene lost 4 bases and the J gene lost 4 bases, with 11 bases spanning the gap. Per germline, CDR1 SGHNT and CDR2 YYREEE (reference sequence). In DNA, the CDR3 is TGTGCCAGCAGCCACAGGGCGGGCACTGAAGCTTTCTTT. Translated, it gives CASSHRAGTEAFF.

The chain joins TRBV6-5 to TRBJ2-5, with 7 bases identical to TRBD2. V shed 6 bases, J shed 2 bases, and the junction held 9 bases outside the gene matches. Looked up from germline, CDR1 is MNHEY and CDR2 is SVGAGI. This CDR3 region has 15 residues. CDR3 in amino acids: CASSPHTGGQETQYF. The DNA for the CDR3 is TGTGCCAGCAGCCCTCACACGGGAGGTCAAGAGACCCAGTACTTC.

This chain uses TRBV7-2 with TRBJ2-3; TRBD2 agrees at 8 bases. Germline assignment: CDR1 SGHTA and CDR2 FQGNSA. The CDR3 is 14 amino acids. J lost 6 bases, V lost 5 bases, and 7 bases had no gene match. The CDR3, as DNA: TGTGCCAGCAGCCCAGGACTAGCTTCGGATACGCAGTATTTT. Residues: CASSPGLASDTQYF.

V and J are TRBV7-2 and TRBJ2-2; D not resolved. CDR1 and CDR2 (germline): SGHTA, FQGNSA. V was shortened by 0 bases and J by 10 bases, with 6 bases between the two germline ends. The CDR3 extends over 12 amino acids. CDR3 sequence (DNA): TGTGCCAGCAGCTTAGCGCGCCCGGAGCTGTTTTTT. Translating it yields CASSLARPELFF.

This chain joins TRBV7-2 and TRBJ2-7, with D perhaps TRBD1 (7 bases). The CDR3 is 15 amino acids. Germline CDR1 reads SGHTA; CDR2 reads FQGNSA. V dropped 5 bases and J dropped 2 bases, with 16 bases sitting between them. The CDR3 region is CASSPGGRIAYEQYF. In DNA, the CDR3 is TGTGCCAGCAGCCCAGGGGGGAGGATTGCCTACGAGCAGTACTTC.

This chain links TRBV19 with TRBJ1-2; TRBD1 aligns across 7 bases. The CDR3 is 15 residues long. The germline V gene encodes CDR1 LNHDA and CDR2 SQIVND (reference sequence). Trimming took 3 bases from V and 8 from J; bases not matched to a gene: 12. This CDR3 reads CASSIARGQSRGYTF. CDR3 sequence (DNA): TGTGCCAGTAGTATCGCCAGGGGACAGTCGAGGGGCTACACCTTC.

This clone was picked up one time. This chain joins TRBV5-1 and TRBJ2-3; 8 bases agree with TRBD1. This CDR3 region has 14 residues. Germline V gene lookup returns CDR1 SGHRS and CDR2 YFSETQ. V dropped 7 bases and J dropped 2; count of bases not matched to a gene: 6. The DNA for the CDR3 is TGCGCCAGCGGACAGGGCACCCCCACAGATACGCAGTATTTT. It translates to CASGQGTPTDTQYF.

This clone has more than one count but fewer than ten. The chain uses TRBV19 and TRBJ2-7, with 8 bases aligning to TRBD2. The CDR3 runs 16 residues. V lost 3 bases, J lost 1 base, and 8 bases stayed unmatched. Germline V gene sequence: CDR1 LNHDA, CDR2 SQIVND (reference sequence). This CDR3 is CASSMRAGAGSYEQYF. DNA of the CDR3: TGTGCCAGTAGTATGCGAGCGGGGGCTGGATCCTACGAGCAGTACTTC. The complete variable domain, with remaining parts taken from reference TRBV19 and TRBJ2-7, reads DGGITQSPKYLFRKEGQNVTLSCEQNLNHDAMYWYRQDPGQGLRLIYYSQIVNDFQKGDIAEGYSVSREKKESFPLTVTSAQKNPTAFYLCASSMRAGAGSYEQYFGPGTRLTVT.

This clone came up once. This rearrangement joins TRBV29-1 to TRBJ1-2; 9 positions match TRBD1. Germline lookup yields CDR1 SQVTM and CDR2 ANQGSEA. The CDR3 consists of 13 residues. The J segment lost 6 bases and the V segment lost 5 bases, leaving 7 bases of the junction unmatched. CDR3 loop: CSVTRQGEDGYTF. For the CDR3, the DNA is TGCAGCGTTACAAGACAGGGGGAGGATGGCTACACCTTC. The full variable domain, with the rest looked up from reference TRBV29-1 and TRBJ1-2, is SAVISQKPSRDICQRGTSLTIQCQVDSQVTMMFWYRQQPGQSLTLIATANQGSEATYESGFVIDKFPISRPNLTFSTLTVSNMSPEDSSIYLCSVTRQGEDGYTFGSGTRLTVV.